Presented here are 2 T cell receptor beta chains from one specimen sequenced in a study of patients and donors after allogeneic stem cell transplantation. TCRdb reanalysed the RT-PCR reads using MiXCR and keeps one entry per CDR3 protein. Of over 65,000 distinct CDR3 sequences in the sample, less than 30% were seen once. What was sequenced was blood, either unsorted or a sorted T cell fraction (not recorded which). The origin of the receptors is a human donor who was either an allogeneic HSCT recipient or a stem cell or donor lymphocyte infusion donor (not recorded which). It is not recorded whose cells these are; they may come from a transplant donor.

The chain uses TRBV3-1 and TRBJ2-7; possibly TRBD2 for D (6 bases). Trimming took off 1 base at V and 0 bases at J, with 10 bases between the two ends. Germline CDR1 and CDR2: LGHDT and YNNKEL (reference sequence). The CDR3 totals 15 residues. CDR3 residues: CASSQGGIHSYEQYF. The CDR3 DNA sequence: TGTGCCAGCAGCCAAGGCGGGATCCACTCCTACGAGCAGTACTTC.

The J gene is TRBJ2-3, the V gene TRBV12-3 or TRBV12-4; the D gene is possibly TRBD1 (5 bases). Between the trimmed V and J ends, which lost 6 bases and 1 base, there was a span of 14 bases. There are 15 residues in the CDR3. CDR3 in amino acids: CASSPGSRRTDTQYF. CDR3 in DNA: TGTGCCAGCAGCCCAGGGTCTAGGCGCACAGATACGCAGTATTTT.